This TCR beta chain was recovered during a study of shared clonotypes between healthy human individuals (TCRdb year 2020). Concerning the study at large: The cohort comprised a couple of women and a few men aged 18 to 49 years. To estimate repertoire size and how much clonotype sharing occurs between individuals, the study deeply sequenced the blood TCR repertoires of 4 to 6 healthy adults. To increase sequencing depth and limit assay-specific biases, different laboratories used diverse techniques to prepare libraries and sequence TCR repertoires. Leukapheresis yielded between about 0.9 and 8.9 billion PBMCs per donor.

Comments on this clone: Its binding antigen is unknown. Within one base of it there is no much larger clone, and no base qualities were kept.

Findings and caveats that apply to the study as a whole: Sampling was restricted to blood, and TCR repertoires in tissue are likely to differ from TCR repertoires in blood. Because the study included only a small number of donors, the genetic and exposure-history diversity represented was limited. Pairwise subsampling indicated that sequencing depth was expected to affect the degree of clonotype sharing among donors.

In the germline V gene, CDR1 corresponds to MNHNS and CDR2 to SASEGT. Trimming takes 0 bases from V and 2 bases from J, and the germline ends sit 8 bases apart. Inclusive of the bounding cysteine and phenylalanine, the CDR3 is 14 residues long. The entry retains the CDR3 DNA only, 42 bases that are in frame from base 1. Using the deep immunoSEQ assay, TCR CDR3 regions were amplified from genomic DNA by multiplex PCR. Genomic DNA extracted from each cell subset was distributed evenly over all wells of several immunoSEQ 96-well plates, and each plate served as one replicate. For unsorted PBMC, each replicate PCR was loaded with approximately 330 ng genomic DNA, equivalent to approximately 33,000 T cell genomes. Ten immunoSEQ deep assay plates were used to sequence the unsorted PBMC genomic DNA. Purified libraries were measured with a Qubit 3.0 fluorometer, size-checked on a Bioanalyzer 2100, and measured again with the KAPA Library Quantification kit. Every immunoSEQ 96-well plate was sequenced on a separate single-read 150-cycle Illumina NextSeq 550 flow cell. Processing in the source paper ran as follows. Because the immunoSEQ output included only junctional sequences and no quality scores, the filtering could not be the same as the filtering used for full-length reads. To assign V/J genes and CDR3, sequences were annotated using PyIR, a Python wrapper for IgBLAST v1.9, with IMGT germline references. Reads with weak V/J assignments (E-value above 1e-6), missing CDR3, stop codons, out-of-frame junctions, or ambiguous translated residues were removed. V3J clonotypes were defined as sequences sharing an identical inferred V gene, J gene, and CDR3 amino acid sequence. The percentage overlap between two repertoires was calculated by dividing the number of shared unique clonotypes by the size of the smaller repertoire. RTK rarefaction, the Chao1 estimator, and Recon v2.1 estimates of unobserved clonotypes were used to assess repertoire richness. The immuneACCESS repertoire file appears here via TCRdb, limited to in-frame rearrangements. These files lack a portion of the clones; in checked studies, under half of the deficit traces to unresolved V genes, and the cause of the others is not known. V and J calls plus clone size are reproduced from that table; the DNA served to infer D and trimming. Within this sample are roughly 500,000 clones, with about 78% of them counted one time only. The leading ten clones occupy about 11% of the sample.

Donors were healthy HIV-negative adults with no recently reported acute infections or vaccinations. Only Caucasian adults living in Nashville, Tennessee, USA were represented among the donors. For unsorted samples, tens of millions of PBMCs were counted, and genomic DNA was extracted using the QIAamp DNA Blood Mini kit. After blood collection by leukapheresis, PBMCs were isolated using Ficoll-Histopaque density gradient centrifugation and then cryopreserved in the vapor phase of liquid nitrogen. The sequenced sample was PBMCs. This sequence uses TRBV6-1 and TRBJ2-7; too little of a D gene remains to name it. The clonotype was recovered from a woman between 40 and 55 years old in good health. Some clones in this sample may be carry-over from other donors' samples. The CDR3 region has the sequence CASSEAALPYEQYF. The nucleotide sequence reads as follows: TGTGCCAGCAGTGAAGCGGCCCTTCCCTACGAGCAGTACTTC.